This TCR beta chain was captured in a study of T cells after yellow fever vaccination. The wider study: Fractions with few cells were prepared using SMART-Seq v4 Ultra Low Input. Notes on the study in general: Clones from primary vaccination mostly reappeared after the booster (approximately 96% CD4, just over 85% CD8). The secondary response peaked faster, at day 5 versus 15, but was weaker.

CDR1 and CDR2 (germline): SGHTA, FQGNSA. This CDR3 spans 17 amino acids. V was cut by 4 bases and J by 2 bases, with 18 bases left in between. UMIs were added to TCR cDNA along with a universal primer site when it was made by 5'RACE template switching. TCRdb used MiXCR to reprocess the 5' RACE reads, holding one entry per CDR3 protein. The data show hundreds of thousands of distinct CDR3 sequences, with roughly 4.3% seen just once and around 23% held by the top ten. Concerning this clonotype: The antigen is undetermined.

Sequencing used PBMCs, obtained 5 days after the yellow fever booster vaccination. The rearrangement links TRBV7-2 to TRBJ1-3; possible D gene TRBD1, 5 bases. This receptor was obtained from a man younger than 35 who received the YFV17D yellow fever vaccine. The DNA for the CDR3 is TGTGCCAGCAGCTACGGGGGATCGACAGTAGCTGGAAACACCATATATTTT. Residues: CASSYGGSTVAGNTIYF.